The rows below give T cell receptor beta chains drawn from one sample of a study of synovial regulatory T cells in juvenile arthritis. The method was immunoSEQ multiplex PCR; TCRdb's version includes in-frame clones alone and lacks a portion of them. The sample totals about 10,000 clones. Sample: Treg cells from blood. Every receptor here comes from a donor younger than 30 with juvenile idiopathic arthritis. Each CDR3 is given with its conserved first and last residue.

j_call v_call cdr3_aa
TRBJ2-3 TRBV20-1 CSARDGRAQYF
TRBJ1-1 TRBV6-1 CASRDRNTEAFF
TRBJ1-2 TRBV12-5 CASERGFGYTF
TRBJ1-1 TRBV11-2 CASSSTGMNTEAFF
TRBJ1-2 TRBV20-1 CSAPGIYGYTF
TRBJ2-2 TRBV6-1 CASSEDRAGELFF
TRBJ1-5 TRBV4-1 CASSQDGSRAQPQHF
TRBJ1-2 TRBV5-4 CASSPPGVGYTF
TRBJ1-2 TRBV29-1 CSVDNGANGYTF
TRBJ2-1 TRBV19 CASSIRVGQGYNEQFF
TRBJ1-2 TRBV4-1 CASSQVQGYGYTF